The 7 T cell receptor beta chains below all came from one sample that was sequenced in a study of cytomegalovirus exposure and HLA in healthy donors. PCR employed 60 Vbeta and 13 Jbeta primers. Data came from immunoSEQ multiplex PCR; TCRdb stores just in-frame clones and leaves some out. The sample holds 130,000 or so clones, 75% to 90% seen once. Sequencing used PBMCs. The source is a woman aged 45-59 years in good health and CMV-seropositive.

The chain employs TRBV27 and TRBJ2-3; 9 nucleotides line up with TRBD2. Germline V gene data show CDR1 as MNHEY and CDR2 as SMNVEV (reference sequence). The V gene end was trimmed by 5 bases and the J gene end by 6 bases; junction bases not matched to a gene: 6. The CDR3 length is 14 residues. The CDR3 is CASSLIGLADTQYF. CDR3 sequence (DNA): TGTGCCAGCAGTCTCATCGGACTAGCGGATACGCAGTATTTT.

V gene TRBV5-1 combines with J gene TRBJ2-1; TRBD1 agrees at 8 bases. There are 15 residues in the CDR3. V lost 2 bases, J lost 4 bases, and 5 bases stayed unmatched. Germline CDR1 reads SGHRS; CDR2 reads YFSETQ. The CDR3 loop is CASSLRDRTYNEQFF. As DNA, the CDR3 is TGCGCCAGCAGCTTACGGGACAGGACTTACAATGAGCAGTTCTTC.

This sequence joins TRBV7-9 and TRBJ2-5; no definite D call. V gave up 5 bases and J gave up 5 bases, with 15 bases separating them. This CDR3 contains 14 residues. The germline CDR1 and CDR2 sequences are SEHNR and FQNEAQ (reference sequence). In DNA, the CDR3 is TGTGCCAGCAGCCCCCCGGGTGGGTGGGAGACCCAGTACTTC. As protein: CASSPPGGWETQYF. The full variable domain, rest sourced from reference TRBV7-9 and TRBJ2-5, is DTGVSQNPRHKITKRGQNVTFRCDPISEHNRLYWYRQTLGQGPEFLTYFQNEAQLEKSRLLSDRFSAERPKGSFSTLEIQRTEQGDSAMYLCASSPPGGWETQYFGPGTRLLVL.

V is TRBV7-2 and J is TRBJ2-7; D remains unclear. CDR1 is SGHTA and CDR2 is FQGNSA in the germline V gene. CDR3 size: 14 residues. The germline V and J ends were trimmed by 2 bases and 6 bases, with 14 bases remaining between them. The chain's CDR3 is CASSLLELLGEQYF. The DNA for the CDR3 is TGTGCCAGCAGCTTATTGGAGTTGTTGGGCGAGCAGTACTTC.

The chain employs TRBV7-9 and TRBJ1-2; 9 bases line up with TRBD1. V trimming: 5 bases; J trimming: 4 bases; junction bases outside the gene matches: 14. Per the germline V gene, CDR1 is SEHNR and CDR2 is FQNEAQ (reference sequence). This CDR3 contains 17 residues. The CDR3 region has the DNA TGTGCCAGCAGCCCAACCGGGACAGGGCGTCTGGTCTATGGCTACACCTTC. Protein product: CASSPTGTGRLVYGYTF.

The chain employs TRBV5-4 and TRBJ1-1; 9 positions agree with TRBD1. This CDR3 comprises 12 residues. V lost 4 bases and J lost 8; bases outside the gene matches: 3. The germline V gene encodes CDR1 SGHNT and CDR2 YYREEE (reference sequence). CDR3 amino acids: CASSIGQGEAFF. CDR3 coding DNA: TGTGCCAGCAGCATCGGACAGGGGGAAGCTTTCTTT.

This clone was recorded once. The V gene is TRBV5-1, the J gene TRBJ2-1; no reliable D call. Trimming took 3 bases from V and 0 from J, leaving 13 bases between them. This CDR3 is built from 16 residues. Germline V gene sequence: CDR1 SGHRS, CDR2 YFSETQ. The CDR3 reads CASSSTPKSSYNEQFF. Written as DNA, the CDR3 is TGCGCCAGCAGCTCAACTCCAAAGAGCTCCTACAATGAGCAGTTCTTC.